This TCR beta chain was sequenced in a study of cytomegalovirus exposure and HLA in healthy donors. The CDR3 contains 16 residues. J gave up 7 bases and V 1 base, and 8 bases lay outside the gene matches. Germline lookup yields CDR1 LGHNA and CDR2 YSLEER. The method was immunoSEQ multiplex PCR; TCRdb's version includes in-frame clones alone and lacks a portion of them. The data hold more than 250,000 clones, with 86% observed a single time. This clone has just one count. The V gene is TRBV4-3, the J gene TRBJ1-4, with 8 positions matching TRBD1. Sequencing was carried out using PBMCs. The receptor's source is a woman aged 18-29 years in good health and CMV-seronegative. The CDR3 sequence is CASSQGRTGFGEKLFF. CDR3 DNA sequence: TGCGCCAGCAGCCAAGGTCGGACAGGGTTCGGTGAAAAACTGTTTTTT.